The present TCR beta chain was sequenced within a study of circulating CD8 cells and anti-PD-1 response in melanoma. Whole-study context: Anti-PD-1 was first-line therapy for about 55% of the 13 patients. Response groups: complete/partial responders versus stable/progressive non-responders. General study results and limits: DNEG was most diverse; TIGIT repertoires were least diverse. Some patients were treatment-naive; others were previously treated.

Four subsets defined by PD-1 and/or TIGIT were sorted from live CD3+CD8+TCRalphabeta+ cells. The QIAseq Immune Repertoire TCR panel built the libraries from about 14 ng of total RNA. Using its own MiXCR run on the reads, TCRdb lists one record per CDR3 protein. The sample yields approximately 2,000 distinct CDR3 sequences, 7% to 9% seen once. With regard to this clonotype: The target antigen is unknown.

The receptor comes from a human donor with melanoma. This sample comprised CD8+ T cells from PBMCs, obtained at baseline or after one month of anti-PD-1 therapy (not recorded which).

CDR3 coding DNA: TGTGCCAGCAGCGCAACTAGCGACCCCTCCTACGAGCAGTACTTC. Protein product: CASSATSDPSYEQYF. The J gene is TRBJ2-7, the V gene TRBV13; 7 bases map to TRBD2. Unmatched junction bases numbered 7, after V lost 5 bases and J lost 0 bases. The CDR3 extends over 15 amino acids. Germline-derived CDR1 and CDR2 are PRHDT and FYEKMQ (reference sequence).